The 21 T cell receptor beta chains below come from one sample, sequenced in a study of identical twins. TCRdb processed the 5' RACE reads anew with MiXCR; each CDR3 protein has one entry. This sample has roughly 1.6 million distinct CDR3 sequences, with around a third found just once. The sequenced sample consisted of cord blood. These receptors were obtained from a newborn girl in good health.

CDR3: CASSLPLGDYGYTF. The CDR3 DNA sequence: TGTGCCAGCAGCCTTCCGTTGGGGGACTATGGCTACACCTTC. The chain couples TRBV7-9 to TRBJ1-2, with D maybe TRBD1 (5 bases). Germline CDR1 reads SEHNR; CDR2 reads FQNEAQ (reference sequence). There are 14 residues in the CDR3. V dropped 5 bases and J dropped 3 bases, with 13 bases sitting between them.

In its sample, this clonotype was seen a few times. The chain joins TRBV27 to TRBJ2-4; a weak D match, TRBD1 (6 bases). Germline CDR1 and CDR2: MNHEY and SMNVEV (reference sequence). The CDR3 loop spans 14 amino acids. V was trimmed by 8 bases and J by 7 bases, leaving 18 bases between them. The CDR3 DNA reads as TGTGCCAGCGCCCTAAGGGGGAGAGGGAACATTCAGTACTTC. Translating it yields CASALRGRGNIQYF.

Here the CDR3 DNA reads TGTGCCAGCAGCCAAGGGGGGCAGATGAACACTGAAGCTTTCTTT. It specifies CASSQGGQMNTEAFF. The chain combines TRBV3-1 with TRBJ1-1; a possible D gene is TRBD1 (6 bases). V lost 1 base, J lost 0 bases, and 9 bases lay in between. The germline CDR1 and CDR2 sequences are LGHDT and YNNKEL (reference sequence). The CDR3 spans 15 residues.

The CDR3 sequence: CASSVSGGVYEQYF. In DNA, the CDR3 is TGTGCCAGCAGCGTGAGCGGGGGGGTGTACGAGCAGTACTTC. This chain links TRBV7-2 with TRBJ2-5; 10 bases are a match to TRBD2. The DNA end is a closer match to TRBJ2-7, so the J assignment may be wrong. This CDR3 has 14 residues. Germline CDR1 is SGHTA and CDR2 is FQGNSA.

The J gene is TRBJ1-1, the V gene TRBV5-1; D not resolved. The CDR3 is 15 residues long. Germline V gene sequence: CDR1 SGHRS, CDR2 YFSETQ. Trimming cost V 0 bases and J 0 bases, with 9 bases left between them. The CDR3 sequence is CASSLVPELNTEAFF. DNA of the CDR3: TGCGCCAGCAGCTTGGTCCCAGAATTGAACACTGAAGCTTTCTTT.

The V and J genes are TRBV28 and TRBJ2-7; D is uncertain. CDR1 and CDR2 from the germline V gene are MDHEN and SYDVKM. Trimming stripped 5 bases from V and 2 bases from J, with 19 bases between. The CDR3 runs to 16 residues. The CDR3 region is CASSPHGIRTAYEQYF. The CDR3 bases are TGTGCCAGCAGTCCCCATGGGATACGGACCGCCTACGAGCAGTACTTC.

The CDR3 DNA reads as TGTGCCAGCAGCCAAGATGAAGGGGCTAATGAAAAACTGTTTTTT. The encoded protein is CASSQDEGANEKLFF. The rearrangement uses TRBV4-2 and TRBJ1-4; tentatively, D is TRBD1 (5 bases). The germline V gene encodes CDR1 LGHNA and CDR2 YNFKEQ. This CDR3 has 15 residues. The germline V and J ends were trimmed by 0 bases and 3 bases, with 8 bases remaining between them.

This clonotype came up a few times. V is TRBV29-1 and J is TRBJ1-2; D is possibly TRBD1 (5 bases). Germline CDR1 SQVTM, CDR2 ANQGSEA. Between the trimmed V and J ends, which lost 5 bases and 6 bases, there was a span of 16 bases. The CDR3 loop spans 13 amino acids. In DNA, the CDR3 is TGCAGCGTTCCATTTGACAGCAATCATGGCTACACCTTC. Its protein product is CSVPFDSNHGYTF.

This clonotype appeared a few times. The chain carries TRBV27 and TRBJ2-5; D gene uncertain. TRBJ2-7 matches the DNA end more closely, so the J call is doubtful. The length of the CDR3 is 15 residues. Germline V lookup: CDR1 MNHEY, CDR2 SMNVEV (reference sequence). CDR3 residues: CASSLSSQVGHEQYF. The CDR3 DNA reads TGTGCCAGCAGTTTATCGAGCCAGGTGGGCCACGAGCAGTACTTC.

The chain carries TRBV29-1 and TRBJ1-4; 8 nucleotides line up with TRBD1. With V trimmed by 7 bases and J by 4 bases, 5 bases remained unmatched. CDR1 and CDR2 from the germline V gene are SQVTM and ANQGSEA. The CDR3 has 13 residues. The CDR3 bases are TGCAGCGGTGGGACAGGCCTTAATGAAAAACTGTTTTTT. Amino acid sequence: CSGGTGLNEKLFF.

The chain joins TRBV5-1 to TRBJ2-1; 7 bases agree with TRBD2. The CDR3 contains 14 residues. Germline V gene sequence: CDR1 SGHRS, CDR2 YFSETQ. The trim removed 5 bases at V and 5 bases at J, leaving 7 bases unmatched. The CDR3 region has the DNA TGCGCCAGCAGGCTAACCCTAGCGGACAATGAGCAGTTCTTC. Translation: CASRLTLADNEQFF.

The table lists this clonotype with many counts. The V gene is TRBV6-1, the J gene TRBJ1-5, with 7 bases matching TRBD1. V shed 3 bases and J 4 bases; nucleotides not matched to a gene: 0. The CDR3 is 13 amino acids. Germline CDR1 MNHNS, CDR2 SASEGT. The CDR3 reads CASSETGNQPQHF. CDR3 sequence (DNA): TGTGCCAGCAGTGAGACAGGGAATCAGCCCCAGCATTTT.

CDR3 sequence (DNA): TGTGCCAGCAGCTTAGGACCTCCTTCTCCTAATCAGCCCCAGCATTTT. Its protein is CASSLGPPSPNQPQHF. The genes are TRBV7-2 and TRBJ1-5; D gene unclear. The V end lost 1 base, the J end lost 4 bases, and 14 bases lay between the germline ends. The CDR3 has 16 amino acids. From germline, CDR1 is SGHTA and CDR2 FQGNSA.

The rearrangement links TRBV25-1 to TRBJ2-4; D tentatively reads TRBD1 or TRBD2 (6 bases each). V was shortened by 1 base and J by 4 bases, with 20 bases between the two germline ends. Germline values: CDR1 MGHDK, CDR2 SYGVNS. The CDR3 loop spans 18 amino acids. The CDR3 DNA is TGTGCCAGCAGTGAATCCGCGAGGTCGGGGGCCATAAAAAACATTCAGTACTTC. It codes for CASSESARSGAIKNIQYF.

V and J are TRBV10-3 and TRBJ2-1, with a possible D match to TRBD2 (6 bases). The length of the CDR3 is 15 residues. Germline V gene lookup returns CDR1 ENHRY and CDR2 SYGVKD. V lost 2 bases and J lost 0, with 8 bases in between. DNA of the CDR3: TGTGCCATCAGTGAGAGGGACTCCTCCTACAATGAGCAGTTCTTC. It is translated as CAISERDSSYNEQFF.

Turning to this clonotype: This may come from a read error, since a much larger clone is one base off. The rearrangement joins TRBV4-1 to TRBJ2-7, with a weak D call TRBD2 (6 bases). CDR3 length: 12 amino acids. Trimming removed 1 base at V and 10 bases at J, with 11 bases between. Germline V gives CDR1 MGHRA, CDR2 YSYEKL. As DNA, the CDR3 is TGCGCCAGCAGCCAAGTACTAGCCCCACAGTACTTC. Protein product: CASSQVLAPQYF.

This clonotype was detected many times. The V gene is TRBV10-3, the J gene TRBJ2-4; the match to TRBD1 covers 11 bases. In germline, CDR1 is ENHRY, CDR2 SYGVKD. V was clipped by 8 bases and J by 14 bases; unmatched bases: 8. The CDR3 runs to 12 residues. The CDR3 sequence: CAIGTGGLAKYF. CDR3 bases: TGTGCCATCGGGACAGGGGGTTTAGCGAAGTACTTC.

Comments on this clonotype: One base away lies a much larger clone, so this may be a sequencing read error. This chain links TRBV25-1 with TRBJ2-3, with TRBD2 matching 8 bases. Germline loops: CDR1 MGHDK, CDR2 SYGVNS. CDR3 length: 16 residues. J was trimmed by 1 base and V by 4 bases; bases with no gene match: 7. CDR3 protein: CASSGAASGRTDTQYF. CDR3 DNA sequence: TGTGCCAGCAGTGGCGCGGCTAGCGGGCGCACAGATACGCAGTATTTT. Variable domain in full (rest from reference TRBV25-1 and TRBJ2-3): EADIYQTPRYLVIGTGKKITLECSQTMGHDKMYWYQQDPGMELHLIHYSYGVNSTEKGDLSSESTVSRIRTEHFPLTLESARPSHTSQYLCASSGAASGRTDTQYFGPGTRLTVL.

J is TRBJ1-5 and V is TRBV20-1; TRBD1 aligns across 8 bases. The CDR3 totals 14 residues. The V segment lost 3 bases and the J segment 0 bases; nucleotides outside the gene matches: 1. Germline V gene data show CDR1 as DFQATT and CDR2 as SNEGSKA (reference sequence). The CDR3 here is CSARDRVSNQPQHF. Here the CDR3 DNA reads TGCAGTGCTAGGGACAGGGTTAGCAATCAGCCCCAGCATTTT.

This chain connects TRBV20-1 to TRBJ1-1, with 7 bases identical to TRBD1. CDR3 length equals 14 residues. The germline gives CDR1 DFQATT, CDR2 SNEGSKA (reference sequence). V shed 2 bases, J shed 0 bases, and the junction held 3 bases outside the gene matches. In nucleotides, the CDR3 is TGCAGTGCTAGAACACAGGGGTTGAACACTGAAGCTTTCTTT. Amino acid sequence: CSARTQGLNTEAFF.

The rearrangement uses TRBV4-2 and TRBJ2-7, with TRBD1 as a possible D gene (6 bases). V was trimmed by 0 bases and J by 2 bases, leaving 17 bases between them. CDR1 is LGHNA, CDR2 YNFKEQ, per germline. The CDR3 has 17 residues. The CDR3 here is CASSQDWGQGIAYEQYF. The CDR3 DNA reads TGTGCCAGCAGCCAAGATTGGGGGCAGGGTATTGCCTACGAGCAGTACTTC.